This T cell receptor beta chain was captured in a study of blood T cells in healthy people across ages. Study in general: About one barcoded beta molecule per two T cells came from capture by template switching. Regarding the study as a whole: Diversity of TCR beta per million T cells declined in a roughly linear way with age. The study lacked donor CMV status, which possibly confounded expanded clonotype changes.

On this clonotype itself: Antigen unknown.

The CDR3 covers 17 residues. Trimming shortened V by 1 base and J by 0 bases, and 10 bases separated the two germline ends. Alongside a J-beta primer mix, a sample-barcoded 5' primer served in a second PCR lasting about 7 to 12 cycles. TCRdb reprocessed the 5' RACE reads via MiXCR and lists one record per CDR3 protein. This sample carries about 830,000 distinct CDR3 sequences, 55% to 65% of them seen once, and the ten largest clones take roughly a quarter. The TCR originated in a man between 25 and 39 years old in good health. The gene calls are TRBV12-3 or TRBV12-4 and TRBJ2-6; D not resolved. Sequences were obtained from blood. The CDR3 loop reads CASSLETGGSGANVLTF. CDR3 sequence (DNA): TGTGCCAGCAGTTTAGAGACCGGCGGCTCTGGGGCCAACGTCCTGACTTTC.